A selection of T cell receptor beta chains follows, all from one sample in a study of T cell responses to AZD1222 COVID-19 vaccine. Profiling relied on immunoSEQ multiplex PCR, and the TCRdb table lists in-frame clones only, not all of them. In the table there are around 130,000 clones, more than 85% of which are singletons. Here the sequenced sample was peripheral blood, taken 28 days after the second AZD1222 dose. The receptor source for this set is an adult who received the AZD1222 COVID-19 vaccine. Each CDR3 is given with its conserved first and last residue. A D gene is named only where the DNA matches it firmly. Expanded clones get a size class; other rows say once, few or many, or leave the size out.

v_gene	abundance	d_gene	j_gene	CDR3aa	CDR3nt
TRBV5-6	.	.	TRBJ1-1	CASSRRRNGEAFF	TGTGCCAGCAGCCGACGACGAAACGGTGAAGCTTTCTTT
TRBV10-3	.	TRBD1	TRBJ2-7	CAISEPGQGSTQQYF	TGTGCCATCAGTGAGCCGGGACAGGGGAGCACGCAGCAGTACTTC
TRBV6-5	few	.	TRBJ2-7	CASSHRTEPTYEQYF	TGTGCCAGCAGTCACCGGACGGAGCCAACCTACGAGCAGTACTTC
TRBV15	.	TRBD1	TRBJ1-5	CATSREPGTGYQPQHF	TGTGCCACCAGCAGAGAGCCCGGGACAGGGTACCAGCCCCAGCATTTT
TRBV11-3	.	.	TRBJ1-2	CASSLDPGTLYGYTF	TGTGCCAGCAGCTTAGATCCCGGGACTCTCTATGGCTACACCTTC
TRBV7-2	.	.	TRBJ1-1	CASSLVGGFTEAFF	TGTGCCAGCAGCCTCGTAGGAGGGTTCACTGAAGCTTTCTTT
TRBV6-5	once	TRBD1	TRBJ1-2	CASRSDRDGYTF	TGTGCCAGCAGGTCAGACAGGGATGGCTACACCTTC
TRBV2	.	.	TRBJ1-4	CASKRGSSNEKLFF	TGTGCCAGCAAAAGGGGCAGCTCTAATGAAAAACTGTTTTTT
TRBV9	.	.	TRBJ1-1	CASSVESAGRAEAFF	TGTGCCAGCAGCGTAGAATCTGCAGGGAGGGCTGAAGCTTTCTTT
TRBV28	once	.	TRBJ1-1	CAARDAAEAFF	TGTGCCGCCAGGGATGCGGCTGAAGCTTTCTTT
TRBV6-5	.	.	TRBJ2-3	CASSYSSGSVADTQYF	TGTGCCAGCAGTTACTCGAGCGGCAGCGTAGCAGATACGCAGTATTTT
TRBV4-3	.	TRBD2	TRBJ2-3	CASSQDAFSGGTDTQYF	TGCGCCAGCAGCCAAGATGCGTTTAGCGGGGGCACAGATACGCAGTATTTT
TRBV5-1	.	TRBD2	TRBJ2-1	CASSFGAGGYNEQFF	TGCGCCAGCAGCTTCGGAGCGGGGGGTTACAATGAGCAGTTCTTC
TRBV19	.	TRBD1	TRBJ1-5	CASETGTGGNSNQPQHF	TGTGCCAGCGAAACCGGGACAGGGGGTAATAGCAATCAGCCCCAGCATTTT
TRBV6-6	.	.	TRBJ1-5	CASRPPGGDQPQHF	TGTGCCAGCAGACCCCCCGGGGGTGATCAGCCCCAGCATTTT
TRBV11-3	.	.	TRBJ2-7	CASSSLQWGQGTSYEQYF	TGTGCCAGCAGCTCCTTACAATGGGGCCAGGGGACCTCCTACGAGCAGTACTTC
TRBV11-3	.	TRBD1	TRBJ2-7	CASSSRGQGSLSYEQYF	TGTGCCAGCAGCTCACGGGGACAGGGATCACTCTCCTACGAGCAGTACTTC
TRBV11-3	.	TRBD1	TRBJ2-7	CASSSPGQGFYEQYF	TGTGCCAGCAGCTCGCCGGGACAGGGTTTCTACGAGCAGTACTTC
TRBV27	.	.	TRBJ1-5	CASSVNQPQHF	TGTGCCAGCAGTGTTAATCAGCCCCAGCATTTT
TRBV30	.	TRBD1	TRBJ1-2	CAWRGGPRGYGRGYTF	TGTGCCTGGAGAGGGGGCCCGAGAGGGTATGGCAGGGGCTACACCTTC
TRBV11-2	.	.	TRBJ1-2	CASSLGGAGGYTF	TGTGCCAGCAGCTTAGGGGGCGCGGGAGGCTACACCTTC
TRBV18	.	.	TRBJ1-1	CASSLNQGNTEAFF	TGTGCCAGCTCACTCAACCAGGGCAACACTGAAGCTTTCTTT
TRBV4-3	.	.	TRBJ1-5	CASSQETGSNQPQHF	TGCGCCAGCAGCCAAGAGACAGGCTCAAATCAGCCCCAGCATTTT
TRBV6-6	.	.	TRBJ1-5	CASSQTGSNQPQHF	TGTGCCAGCAGTCAAACAGGTAGCAATCAGCCCCAGCATTTT
TRBV29-1	.	.	TRBJ1-4	CSVGLVNPEKLFF	TGCAGCGTTGGTTTGGTGAACCCTGAAAAACTGTTTTTT
TRBV9	.	.	TRBJ1-2	CASRGPGFYGYTF	TGTGCCAGCAGGGGTCCCGGCTTCTATGGCTACACCTTC
TRBV7-2	.	.	TRBJ1-3	CASSSGPSGNTIYF	TGTGCCAGCAGCTCCGGCCCCTCTGGAAACACCATATATTTT
TRBV4-1	.	.	TRBJ1-2	CASSQETGPYGYTF	TGCGCCAGCAGCCAAGAAACGGGGCCCTATGGCTACACCTTC
TRBV12-3/TRBV12-4	once	.	TRBJ1-1	CASSRVANTEAFF	TGTGCCAGCAGTAGGGTGGCGAACACTGAAGCTTTCTTT
TRBV18	.	TRBD2	TRBJ2-7	CASSPLAAGEQYF	TGTGCCAGCTCACCACTAGCAGCGGGGGAGCAGTACTTC
TRBV5-1	.	TRBD1	TRBJ2-1	CASTRGPGGNNEQFF	TGCGCCAGCACCAGGGGGCCCGGGGGCAACAATGAGCAGTTCTTC
TRBV5-1	.	.	TRBJ1-1	CASSSNRASGEAFF	TGCGCCAGCAGCTCCAACAGGGCCTCGGGGGAAGCTTTCTTT
TRBV7-9	.	TRBD1	TRBJ2-7	CASSSGGRGHDEQYF	TGTGCCAGCAGCTCCGGGGGCAGGGGGCACGACGAGCAGTACTTC
TRBV4-1	.	.	TRBJ2-1	CASSQEWRALSYNEQFF	TGCGCCAGCAGCCAAGAGTGGAGGGCCCTCTCCTACAATGAGCAGTTCTTC
TRBV28	.	TRBD1	TRBJ1-5	CASTPGQGHQPQHF	TGTGCCAGCACCCCCGGACAGGGACATCAGCCCCAGCATTTT
TRBV10-2	.	.	TRBJ1-5	CASSDWQGSNQPQHF	TGCGCCAGCAGTGACTGGCAGGGTAGCAATCAGCCCCAGCATTTT
TRBV6-2/TRBV6-3	.	.	TRBJ2-1	CASSYPTGARNNEQFF	TGTGCCAGCAGTTATCCAACCGGGGCCCGAAACAATGAGCAGTTCTTC
TRBV9	.	TRBD1	TRBJ1-1	CASSLGDRRNTEAFF	TGTGCCAGCAGCCTTGGGGACAGAAGAAACACTGAAGCTTTCTTT
TRBV6-5	.	.	TRBJ2-7	CASSLGTSPLEQYF	TGTGCCAGCAGCCTCGGGACATCGCCGCTCGAGCAGTACTTC
TRBV18	.	.	TRBJ1-2	CASSPGTDVYGYTF	TGTGCCAGCTCGCCCGGGACGGATGTTTATGGCTACACCTTC
TRBV7-2	.	.	TRBJ1-5	CASSDAFRGWYQPQHF	TGTGCCAGCAGCGACGCCTTTAGGGGCTGGTATCAGCCCCAGCATTTT
TRBV30	once	TRBD1	TRBJ1-6	CAWEGQGGSPLHF	TGTGCCTGGGAAGGGCAGGGGGGTTCACCCCTCCACTTT
TRBV19	.	TRBD1	TRBJ1-5	CASMPNGQGFFQPQHF	TGTGCCAGTATGCCCAATGGACAGGGGTTTTTTCAGCCCCAGCATTTT
TRBV7-2	.	.	TRBJ2-5	CASSPTRGETQYF	TGTGCCAGCAGCCCTACTAGAGGGGAGACCCAGTACTTC